This T cell receptor beta chain was profiled in a study of identical twins. TCRdb used MiXCR to reprocess the 5' RACE reads, holding one entry per CDR3 protein. The sample has 450,000 or so distinct CDR3 sequences; 13% to 15% are singletons. CDR1 is SGHTA, CDR2 FQGTGA, per germline. The CDR3 sequence is 13 residues long. Trimming took off 8 bases at V and 0 bases at J, with 7 bases between the two ends. This clonotype showed up just a few times. The same sample was also used in a study of yellow fever vaccine responses in identical twins.

The source material was CD4+ T cells sorted from blood. The V and J genes are TRBV7-3 and TRBJ2-2; no reliable D call. The source of this sequence is a woman aged 18 to 35 in good health. For the CDR3, the DNA is TGTGCCAGCTGGGCCCCGAACACCGGGGAGCTGTTTTTT. This translates into CASWAPNTGELFF. Based on the CDR3 plus reference TRBV7-3 and TRBJ2-2, the full variable domain is GAGVSQTPSNKVTEKGKYVELRCDPISGHTALYWYRQSLGQGPEFLIYFQGTGAADDSGLPNDRFFAVRPEGSVSTLKIQRTERGDSAVYLCASWAPNTGELFFGEGSRLTVL.